This T cell receptor (beta chain) was captured by sequencing in a study of shared clonotypes between healthy human individuals (dated by TCRdb to 2019 to 2021). Notes on the research overall: A couple of women and a few men aged 18 to 49 years were included in the cohort. For each donor, CD4 naive and CD4 memory were each given three plates, CD8 naive was given two plates, and CD8 memory was given one plate. Between about 0.8 and 8.9 billion PBMCs per donor were obtained by leukapheresis. The study deeply sequenced blood TCR repertoires of about 5 healthy adults to estimate repertoire size and the extent of clonotype sharing between individuals. Libraries were prepared and TCR repertoires were sequenced by different laboratories using diverse techniques, in order to increase sequencing depth and limit assay-specific biases. Summary of the overall study and its limitations: Compared with non-shared clonotypes, the clonotypes found in all four sorted-subset donors had higher generation probabilities. Based on pairwise subsampling, the degree of clonotype sharing among donors was expected to be affected by sequencing depth. Sampling was restricted to blood, and TCR repertoires in tissue are likely to differ from TCR repertoires in blood. Incomplete sequencing was indicated by rarefaction of sorted-subset datasets, despite the large sequencing depth. Estimated clonotype richness was generally larger for naive than for memory subsets. Because the study included only a small number of donors, the genetic and exposure-history diversity represented was limited. About 4.5% of naive CD4, 3.5% of naive CD8, approximately 2.2% of memory CD4, and 0.35% to 0.5% of memory CD8 clonotypes were shared across a few donors.

Healthy HIV-negative adults with no recently reported acute infections or vaccinations were included as donors. Only Caucasian adults living in Nashville, Tennessee, USA were represented among the donors. CD4+ T cells were enriched by magnetic negative selection; naive cells were then positively selected on CD45RA, and the negative fraction formed the memory subset. Blood was collected by leukapheresis, and PBMCs were isolated by Ficoll-Histopaque density gradient centrifugation and then cryopreserved in liquid nitrogen vapor phase. Purity and quantity of every magnetically sorted T cell population were checked by analytical flow cytometry. From each sorted fraction, genomic DNA was isolated and quantified by UV absorbance on a Nanodrop 2000c. Using the deep immunoSEQ assay, TCR CDR3 regions were amplified from genomic DNA by multiplex PCR. Genomic DNA extracted from each cell subset was distributed evenly over all wells of several immunoSEQ 96-well plates, and each plate served as one replicate. Each replicate PCR for sorted subsets received about 200 ng genomic DNA, equal to roughly 30,000 T cell genomes. Purified libraries were measured with a Qubit 3.0 fluorometer, size-checked on a Bioanalyzer 2100, and measured again with the KAPA Library Quantification kit. Every immunoSEQ 96-well plate was sequenced on a separate single-read 150-cycle Illumina NextSeq 550 flow cell. In the paper's pipeline: Because only junctional sequences without quality scores were contained in the immunoSEQ output, filtering matching that applied to full-length reads could not be performed. Sequences were annotated with PyIR, a Python wrapper for IgBLAST v1.9, using IMGT germline references to assign V/J genes and CDR3. Reads with weak V/J assignments (E-value above 1e-6), missing CDR3, stop codons, out-of-frame junctions, or ambiguous translated residues were removed. V3J clonotypes were defined as sequences sharing the same inferred V gene, J gene, and CDR3 amino acid sequence. The percentage overlap between two repertoires was calculated by dividing the number of shared unique clonotypes by the size of the smaller repertoire. RTK rarefaction, the Chao1 estimator, and Recon v2.1 estimates of unobserved clonotypes were used to assess repertoire richness. Generation probabilities for all TCRbeta clonotypes obtained by the gDNA method from a handful of donors were computed using OLGA. The table comes from immuneACCESS by way of TCRdb, which keeps in-frame sequences with V and J called. Part of the clones is missing from these tables; in studies checked, under half for an unresolved V gene and the rest for unknown reasons. Clone size and the V and J calls come from that table; the DNA yielded D and trimming. The sample includes some 2,100,000 clones, with approximately 96% observed a single time. About 0.13% of the sample is held by the ten biggest clonotypes.

For this clone: The antigen it binds to is not known. Base qualities are not at hand, and no much larger clone is one base apart.

The receptor was derived from a man aged 18 to 30 in good health. The sequenced sample consisted of naive CD4+ T cells sorted from blood. According to the study, the label for this sample's cell subset or site signals: CD45RA+ positively selected.

The CDR3 corresponds to CASSADRGTPKNIQYF. In nucleotide form, the sequence is TGTGCCAGCAGTGCGGACAGGGGTACCCCCAAAAACATTCAGTACTTC. The sequence joins TRBV2 to TRBJ2-4; TRBD1 matches 9 bases in the middle. Clipping removes 4 bases from V and 2 bases from J, with 6 as the unmatched junction base count. According to the germline V gene, CDR1 reads SNHLY and CDR2 reads FYNNEI. CDR3 length: 16 amino acids, cysteine to phenylalanine. The sequence is cut down to CDR3 DNA, 48 bases in frame from base 1.